This T cell receptor beta chain was sequenced in a study of metastatic and nonmetastatic thyroid tumors (dated by TCRdb to the early 2020s). In terms of the full investigation: Repertoires were compared across peripheral blood and tumor or nodule tissue samples from malignant and benign thyroid patients. Study-wide conclusions, independent of this receptor: In both blood and tumor samples, malignant tumors were reported to have significantly higher TCR beta diversity than benign nodules.

Receptor amplification or capture employed PCR. This sample was sequenced with an Illumina HiSeq 4000. High-throughput sequencing was used to profile the TCR beta-chain CDR3 region of each patient. Processing in the source paper ran as follows. Drawing on CDR3 differences between clinicopathological groups, the researchers built a classifier meant to tell apart patients with distant-metastatic papillary thyroid cancer. To measure repertoire diversity the researchers used the Shannon index, while the Morisita-Horn index served to gauge how similar the tumor and blood repertoires were. Clones were called with MiXCR by TCRdb after fastp trimmed the public reads at Q25, and only in-frame beta chains were retained. Clone size and V and J calls follow TCRdb, not the original study. The sample profile shows 3,200 or so clones; just over 35% of them were found once. Approximately 19% of the sample lies in the top ten.

No patient had received any treatment before thyroid surgery. Using T-cell receptor beta sequencing, the researchers looked back retrospectively at clinical samples from patients, gathered between about 2011 and 2019. The CDR3, cysteine through phenylalanine, is 14 amino acids long. CDR3 DNA is the only sequence kept; it has 42 bases, read in frame from the first base. Trimming takes 1 base from V and 7 bases from J, and the germline ends sit 13 bases apart. Details on this clone: What this receptor recognizes is not known. Base qualities are not at hand, and no much larger clone is one base apart.

The TCR comes from a female donor with papillary thyroid cancer or a benign thyroid nodule (not recorded which). Some clones in this sample may be carry-over from other donors' samples. The chain was built from TRBV12-3 or TRBV12-4 and TRBJ1-2; the D gene is not confidently resolved. The sequencing input was adjacent normal tissue. The CDR3 corresponds to CASSLGQVSTGYTF. The nucleotide sequence is TGTGCCAGCAGTTTAGGGCAGGTATCCACTGGCTACACCTTC.